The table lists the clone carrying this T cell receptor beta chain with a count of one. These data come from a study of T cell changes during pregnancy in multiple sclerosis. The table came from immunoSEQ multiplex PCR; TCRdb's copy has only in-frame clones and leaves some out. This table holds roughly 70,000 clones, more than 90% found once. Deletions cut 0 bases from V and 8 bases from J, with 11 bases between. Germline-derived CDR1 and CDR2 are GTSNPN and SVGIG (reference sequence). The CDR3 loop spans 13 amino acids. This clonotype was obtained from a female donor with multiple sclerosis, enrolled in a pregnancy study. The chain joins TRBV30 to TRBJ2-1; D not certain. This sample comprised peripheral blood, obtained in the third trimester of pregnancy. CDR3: CAWSVPPPDEQFF. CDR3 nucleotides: TGTGCCTGGAGTGTACCGCCGCCGGATGAGCAGTTCTTC.